This T cell receptor beta chain was retrieved from a study of monozygotic twins with cystic fibrosis. General observations from the study: J usage was most co-twin-similar in 8 of 16 pairs, V in 13.

In the case of this clone: Its specificity is unknown.

TCRdb's table, derived via immunoSEQ multiplex PCR, lists solely in-frame clones and lacks some. The table has under 20,000 clones, approximately 97% seen once. The V end lost 4 bases, the J end lost 8 bases, and 10 bases lay between the germline ends. Germline CDR1 is SGHRS and CDR2 is YFSETQ. There are 13 residues in the CDR3. Material for sequencing was blood. The rearrangement joins TRBV5-1 to TRBJ1-6, with D perhaps matching TRBD1 (5 bases). This clonotype originated in a woman aged 30 to 39 with cystic fibrosis. The CDR3: CASSDGGYSPLHF. The CDR3 DNA reads as TGCGCCAGCAGCGATGGGGGTTATTCACCCCTCCACTTT.